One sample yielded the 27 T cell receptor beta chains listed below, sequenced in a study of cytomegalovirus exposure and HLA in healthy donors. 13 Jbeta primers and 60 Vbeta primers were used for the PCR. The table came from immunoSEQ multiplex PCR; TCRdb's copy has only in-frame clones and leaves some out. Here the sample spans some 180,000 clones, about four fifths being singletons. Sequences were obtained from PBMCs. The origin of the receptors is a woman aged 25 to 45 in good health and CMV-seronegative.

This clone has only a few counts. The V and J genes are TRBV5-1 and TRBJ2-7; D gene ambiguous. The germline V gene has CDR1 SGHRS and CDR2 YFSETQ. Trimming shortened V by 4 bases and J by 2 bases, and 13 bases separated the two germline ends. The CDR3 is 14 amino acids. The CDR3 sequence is CASSPDTVTYEQYF. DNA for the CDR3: TGCGCCAGCAGCCCAGACACGGTTACCTACGAGCAGTACTTC. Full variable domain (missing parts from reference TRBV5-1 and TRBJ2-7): KAGVTQTPRYLIKTRGQQVTLSCSPISGHRSVSWYQQTPGQGLQFLFEYFSETQRNKGNFPGRFSGRQFSNSRSEMNVSTLELGDSALYLCASSPDTVTYEQYFGPGTRLTVT.

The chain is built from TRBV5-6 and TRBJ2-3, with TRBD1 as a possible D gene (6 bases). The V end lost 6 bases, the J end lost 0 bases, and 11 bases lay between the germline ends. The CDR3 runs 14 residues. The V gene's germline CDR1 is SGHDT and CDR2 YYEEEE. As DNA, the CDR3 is TGTGCCAGCAACCGGGACACTAGCACAGATACGCAGTATTTT. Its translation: CASNRDTSTDTQYF.

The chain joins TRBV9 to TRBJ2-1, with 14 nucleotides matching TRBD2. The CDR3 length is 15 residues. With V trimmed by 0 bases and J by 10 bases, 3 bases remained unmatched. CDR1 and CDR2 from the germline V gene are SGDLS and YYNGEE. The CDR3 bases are TGTGCCAGCAGCGTAGTGGGACTAGCGGGGGTGGAGCAGTTCTTC. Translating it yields CASSVVGLAGVEQFF. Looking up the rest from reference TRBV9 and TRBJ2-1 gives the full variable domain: DSGVTQTPKHLITATGQRVTLRCSPRSGDLSVYWYQQSLDQGLQFLIQYYNGEERAKGNILERFSAQQFPDLHSELNLSSLELGDSALYFCASSVVGLAGVEQFFGPGTRLTVL.

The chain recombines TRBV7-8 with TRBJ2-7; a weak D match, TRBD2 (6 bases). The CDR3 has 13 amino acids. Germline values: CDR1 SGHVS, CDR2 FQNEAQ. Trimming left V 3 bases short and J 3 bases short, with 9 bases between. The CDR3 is CASSFSGGYEQYF. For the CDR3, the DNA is TGTGCCAGCAGCTTTTCCGGGGGCTACGAGCAGTACTTC.

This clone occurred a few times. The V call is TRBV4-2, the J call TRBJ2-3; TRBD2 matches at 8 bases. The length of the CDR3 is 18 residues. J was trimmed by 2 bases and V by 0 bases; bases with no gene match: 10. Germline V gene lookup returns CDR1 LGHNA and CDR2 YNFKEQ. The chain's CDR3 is CASSQETGSGGNTDTQYF. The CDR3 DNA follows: TGTGCCAGCAGCCAAGAGACGGGCTCGGGGGGGAACACAGATACGCAGTATTTT.

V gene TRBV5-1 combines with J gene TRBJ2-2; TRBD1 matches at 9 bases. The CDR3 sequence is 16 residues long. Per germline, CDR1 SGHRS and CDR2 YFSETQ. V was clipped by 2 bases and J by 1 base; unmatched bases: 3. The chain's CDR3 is CASSLQGARNTGELFF. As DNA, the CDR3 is TGCGCCAGCAGCTTACAGGGGGCGAGGAACACCGGGGAGCTGTTTTTT.

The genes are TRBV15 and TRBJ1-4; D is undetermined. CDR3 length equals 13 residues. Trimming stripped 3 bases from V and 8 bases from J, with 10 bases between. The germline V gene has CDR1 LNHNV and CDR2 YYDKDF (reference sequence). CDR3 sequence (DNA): TGTGCCACCAGCAGTCCCGGGAGGGAAAAACTGTTTTTT. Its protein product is CATSSPGREKLFF.

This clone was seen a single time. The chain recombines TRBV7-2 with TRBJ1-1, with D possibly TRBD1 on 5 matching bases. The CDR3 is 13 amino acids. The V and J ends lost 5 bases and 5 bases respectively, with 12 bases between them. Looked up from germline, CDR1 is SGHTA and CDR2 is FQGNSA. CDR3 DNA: TGTGCCAGCAGCAATCGGCAGGGAACTGAAGCTTTCTTT. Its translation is CASSNRQGTEAFF.

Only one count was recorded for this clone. As DNA, the CDR3 is TGTGCCAGCAGTGGAGGGGACAACAGTTATCAGCCCCAGCATTTT. Its protein is CASSGGDNSYQPQHF. This chain joins TRBV25-1 and TRBJ1-5; possibly TRBD1 for D (6 bases). The germline V and J ends were trimmed by 4 bases and 5 bases, with 15 bases remaining between them. Germline V gives CDR1 MGHDK, CDR2 SYGVNS. CDR3 size: 15 residues.

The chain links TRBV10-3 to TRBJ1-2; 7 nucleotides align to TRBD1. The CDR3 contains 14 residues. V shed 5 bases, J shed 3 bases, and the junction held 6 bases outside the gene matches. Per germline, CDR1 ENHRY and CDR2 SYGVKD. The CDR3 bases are TGTGCCATCAGTCCCCTCCAGGGGGACTATGGCTACACCTTC. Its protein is CAISPLQGDYGYTF.

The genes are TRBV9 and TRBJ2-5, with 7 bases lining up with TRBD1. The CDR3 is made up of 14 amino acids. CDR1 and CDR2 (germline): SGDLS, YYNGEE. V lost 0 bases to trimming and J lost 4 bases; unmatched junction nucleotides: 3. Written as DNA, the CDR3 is TGTGCCAGCAGCGTAGACGCAGGGGGAGAGACCCAGTACTTC. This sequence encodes CASSVDAGGETQYF.

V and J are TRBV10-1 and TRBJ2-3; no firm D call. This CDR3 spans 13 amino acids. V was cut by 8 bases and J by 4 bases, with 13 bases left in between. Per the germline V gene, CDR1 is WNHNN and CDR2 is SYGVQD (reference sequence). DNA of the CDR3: TGCGCCAGCTCTTATACACCGCCAGATACGCAGTATTTT. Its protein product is CASSYTPPDTQYF.

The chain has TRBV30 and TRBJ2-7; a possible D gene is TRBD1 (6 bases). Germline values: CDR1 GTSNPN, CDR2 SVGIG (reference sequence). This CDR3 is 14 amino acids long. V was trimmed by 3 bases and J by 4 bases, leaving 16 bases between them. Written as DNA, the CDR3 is TGTGCCTGGAGACGGACGGACAGTCGGTACGAGCAGTACTTC. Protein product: CAWRRTDSRYEQYF.

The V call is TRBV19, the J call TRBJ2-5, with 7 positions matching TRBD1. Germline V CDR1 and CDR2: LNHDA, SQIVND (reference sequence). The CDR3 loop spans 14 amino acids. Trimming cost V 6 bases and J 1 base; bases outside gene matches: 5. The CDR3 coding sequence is TGTGCCAGTAGCCCGGGGACAGCCCAAGAGACCCAGTACTTC. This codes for CASSPGTAQETQYF.

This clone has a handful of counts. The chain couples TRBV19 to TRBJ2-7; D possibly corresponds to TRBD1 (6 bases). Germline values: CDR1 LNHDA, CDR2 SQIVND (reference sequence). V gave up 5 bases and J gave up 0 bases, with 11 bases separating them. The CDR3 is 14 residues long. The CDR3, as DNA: TGTGCCAGTAGTTACAGGGCTAACTCCTACGAGCAGTACTTC. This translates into CASSYRANSYEQYF.

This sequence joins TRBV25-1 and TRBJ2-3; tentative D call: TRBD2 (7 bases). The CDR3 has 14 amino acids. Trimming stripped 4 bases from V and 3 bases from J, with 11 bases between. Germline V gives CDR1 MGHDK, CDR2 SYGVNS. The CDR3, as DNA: TGTGCCAGCAGTGTGGGGGGGCGGACAGATACGCAGTATTTT. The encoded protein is CASSVGGRTDTQYF.

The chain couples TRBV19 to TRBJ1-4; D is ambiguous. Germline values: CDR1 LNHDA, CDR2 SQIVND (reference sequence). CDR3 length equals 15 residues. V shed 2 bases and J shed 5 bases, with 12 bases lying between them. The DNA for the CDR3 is TGTGCCAGTAGTATAACCAGGTTCCGAAATGAAAAACTGTTTTTT. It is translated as CASSITRFRNEKLFF.

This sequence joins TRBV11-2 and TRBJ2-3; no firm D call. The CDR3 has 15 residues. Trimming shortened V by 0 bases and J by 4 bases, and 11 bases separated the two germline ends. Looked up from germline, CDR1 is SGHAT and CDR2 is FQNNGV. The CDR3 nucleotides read TGTGCCAGCAGCTTAGATGCGGCTAGGCCAGATACGCAGTATTTT. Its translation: CASSLDAARPDTQYF.

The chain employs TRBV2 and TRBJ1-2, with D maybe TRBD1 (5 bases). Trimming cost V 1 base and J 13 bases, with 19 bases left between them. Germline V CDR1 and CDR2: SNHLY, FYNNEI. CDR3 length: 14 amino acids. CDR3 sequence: CASSEVRGAGYVTF. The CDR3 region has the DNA TGTGCCAGCAGTGAAGTTAGGGGCGCTGGTTATGTCACCTTC.

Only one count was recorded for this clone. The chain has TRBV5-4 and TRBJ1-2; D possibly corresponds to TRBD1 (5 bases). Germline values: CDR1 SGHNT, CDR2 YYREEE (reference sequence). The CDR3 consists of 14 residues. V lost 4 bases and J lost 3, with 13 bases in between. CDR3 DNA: TGTGCCAGCAGCCCAAATTCGGGGGACTATGGCTACACCTTC. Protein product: CASSPNSGDYGYTF.

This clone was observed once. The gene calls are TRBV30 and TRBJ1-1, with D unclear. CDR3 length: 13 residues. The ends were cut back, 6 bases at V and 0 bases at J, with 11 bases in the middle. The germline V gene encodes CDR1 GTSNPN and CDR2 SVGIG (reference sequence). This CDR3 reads CACKKNLNTEAFF. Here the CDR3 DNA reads TGTGCCTGCAAAAAGAACTTGAACACTGAAGCTTTCTTT.

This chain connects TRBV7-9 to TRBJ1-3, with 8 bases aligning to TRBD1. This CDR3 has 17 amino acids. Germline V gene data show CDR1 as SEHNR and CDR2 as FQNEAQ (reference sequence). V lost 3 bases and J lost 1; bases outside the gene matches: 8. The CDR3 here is CASSFVGGQVSGNTIYF. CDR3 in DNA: TGTGCCAGCAGCTTTGTTGGGGGACAGGTATCTGGAAACACCATATATTTT.

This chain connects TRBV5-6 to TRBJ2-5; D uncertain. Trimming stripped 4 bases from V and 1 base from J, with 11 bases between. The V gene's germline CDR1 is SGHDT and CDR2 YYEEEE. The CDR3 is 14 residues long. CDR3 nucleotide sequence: TGTGCCAGCAGCCCCGAGTGGGCCCAAGAGACCCAGTACTTC. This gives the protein CASSPEWAQETQYF.

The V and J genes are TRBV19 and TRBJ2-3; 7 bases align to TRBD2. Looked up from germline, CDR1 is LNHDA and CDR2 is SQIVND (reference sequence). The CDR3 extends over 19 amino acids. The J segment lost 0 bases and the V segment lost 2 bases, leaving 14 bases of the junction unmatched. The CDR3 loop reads CASSIRFLAERHSTDTQYF. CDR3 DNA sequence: TGTGCCAGTAGTATAAGATTTCTAGCGGAAAGACATAGCACAGATACGCAGTATTTT. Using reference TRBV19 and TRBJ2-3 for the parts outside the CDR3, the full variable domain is DGGITQSPKYLFRKEGQNVTLSCEQNLNHDAMYWYRQDPGQGLRLIYYSQIVNDFQKGDIAEGYSVSREKKESFPLTVTSAQKNPTAFYLCASSIRFLAERHSTDTQYFGPGTRLTVL.

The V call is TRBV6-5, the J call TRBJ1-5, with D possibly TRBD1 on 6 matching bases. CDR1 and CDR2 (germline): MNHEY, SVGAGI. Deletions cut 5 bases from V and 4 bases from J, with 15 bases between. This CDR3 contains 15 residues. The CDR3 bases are TGTGCCAGCAGTGTTCGTACAGGGATTAATCAGCCCCAGCATTTT. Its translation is CASSVRTGINQPQHF.

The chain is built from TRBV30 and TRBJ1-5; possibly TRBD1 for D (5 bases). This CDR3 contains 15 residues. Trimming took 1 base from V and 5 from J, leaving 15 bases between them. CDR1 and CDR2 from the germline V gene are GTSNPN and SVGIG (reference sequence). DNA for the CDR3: TGTGCCTGGAGTGGGTGGTTGCGGGGGGATCAGCCCCAGCATTTT. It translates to CAWSGWLRGDQPQHF.

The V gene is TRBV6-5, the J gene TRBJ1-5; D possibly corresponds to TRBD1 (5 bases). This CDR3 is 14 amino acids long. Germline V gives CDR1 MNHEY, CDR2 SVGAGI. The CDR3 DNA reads TGTGGGAACGGGGGGATCGGAGGCAATCAGCCCCAGCATTTT. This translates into CGNGGIGGNQPQHF.